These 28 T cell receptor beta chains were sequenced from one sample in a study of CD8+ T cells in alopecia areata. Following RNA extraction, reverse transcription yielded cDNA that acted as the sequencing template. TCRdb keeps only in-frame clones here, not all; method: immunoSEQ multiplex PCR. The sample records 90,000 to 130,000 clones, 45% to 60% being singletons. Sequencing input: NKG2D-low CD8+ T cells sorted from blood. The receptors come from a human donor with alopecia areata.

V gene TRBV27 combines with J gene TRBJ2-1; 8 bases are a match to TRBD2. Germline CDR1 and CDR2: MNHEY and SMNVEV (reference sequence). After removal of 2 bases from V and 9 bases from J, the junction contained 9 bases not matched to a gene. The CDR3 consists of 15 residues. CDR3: CASSLPPRGGGEQFF. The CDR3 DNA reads TGTGCCAGCAGTTTACCACCCCGGGGGGGCGGTGAGCAGTTCTTC.

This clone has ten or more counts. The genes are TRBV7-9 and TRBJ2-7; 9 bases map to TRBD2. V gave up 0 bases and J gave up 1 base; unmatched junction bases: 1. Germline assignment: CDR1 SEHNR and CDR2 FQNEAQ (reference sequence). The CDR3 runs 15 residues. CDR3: CASSLATSGSYEQYF. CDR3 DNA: TGTGCCAGCAGCTTAGCGACTAGCGGATCCTACGAGCAGTACTTC.

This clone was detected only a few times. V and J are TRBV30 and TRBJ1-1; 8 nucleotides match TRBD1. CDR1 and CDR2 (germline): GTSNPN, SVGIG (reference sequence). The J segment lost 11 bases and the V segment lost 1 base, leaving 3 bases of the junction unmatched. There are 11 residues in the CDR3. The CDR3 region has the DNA TGTGCCTGGAGTGAGGACAGGGTTGCTTTCTTT. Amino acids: CAWSEDRVAFF.

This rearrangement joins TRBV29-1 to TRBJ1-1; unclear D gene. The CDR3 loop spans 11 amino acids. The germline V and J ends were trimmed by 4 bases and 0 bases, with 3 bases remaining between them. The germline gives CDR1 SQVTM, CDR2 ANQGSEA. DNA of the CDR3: TGCAGCGTTGGGGTGAACACTGAAGCTTTCTTT. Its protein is CSVGVNTEAFF.

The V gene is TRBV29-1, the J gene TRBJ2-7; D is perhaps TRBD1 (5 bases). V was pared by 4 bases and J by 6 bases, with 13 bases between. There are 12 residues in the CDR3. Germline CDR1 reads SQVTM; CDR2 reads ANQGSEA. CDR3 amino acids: CSVVSQGGEQYF. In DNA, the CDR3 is TGCAGCGTTGTCAGTCAGGGCGGCGAGCAGTACTTC.

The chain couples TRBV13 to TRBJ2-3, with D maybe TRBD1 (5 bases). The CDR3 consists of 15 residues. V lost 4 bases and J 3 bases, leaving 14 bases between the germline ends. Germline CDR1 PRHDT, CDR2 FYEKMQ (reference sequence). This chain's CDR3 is CASSSRRGFTDTQYF. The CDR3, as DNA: TGTGCCAGCAGCTCCCGAAGGGGTTTTACAGATACGCAGTATTTT. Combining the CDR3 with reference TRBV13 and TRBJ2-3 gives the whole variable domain AAGVIQSPRHLIKEKRETATLKCYPIPRHDTVYWYQQGPGQDPQFLISFYEKMQSDKGSIPDRFSAQQFSDYHSELNMSSLELGDSALYFCASSSRRGFTDTQYFGPGTRLTVL.

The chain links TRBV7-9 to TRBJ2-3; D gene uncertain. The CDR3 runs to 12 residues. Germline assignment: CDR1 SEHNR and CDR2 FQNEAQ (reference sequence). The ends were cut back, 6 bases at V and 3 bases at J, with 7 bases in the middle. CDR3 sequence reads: CASSPITDTQYF. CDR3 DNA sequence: TGTGCCAGCAGTCCCATAACAGATACGCAGTATTTT.

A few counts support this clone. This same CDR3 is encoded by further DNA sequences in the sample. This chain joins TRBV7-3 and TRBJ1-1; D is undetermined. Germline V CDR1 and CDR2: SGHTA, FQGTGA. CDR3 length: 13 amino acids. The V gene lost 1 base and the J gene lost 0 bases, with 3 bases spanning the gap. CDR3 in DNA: TGTGCCAGCAGCTTAAGCTTGAACACTGAAGCTTTCTTT. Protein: CASSLSLNTEAFF.

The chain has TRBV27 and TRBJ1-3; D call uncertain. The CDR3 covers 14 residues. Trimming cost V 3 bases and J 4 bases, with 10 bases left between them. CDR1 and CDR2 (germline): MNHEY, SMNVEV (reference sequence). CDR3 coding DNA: TGTGCCAGCAGTTTGGCGCAGTTCGGAAACACCATATATTTT. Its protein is CASSLAQFGNTIYF.

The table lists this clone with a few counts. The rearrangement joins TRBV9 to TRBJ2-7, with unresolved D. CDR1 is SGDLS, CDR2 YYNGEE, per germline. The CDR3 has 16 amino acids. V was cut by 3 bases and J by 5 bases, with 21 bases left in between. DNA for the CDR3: TGTGCCAGCAGCGCCTCGGGCGAAACTTCGATCCACGAGCAGTACTTC. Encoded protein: CASSASGETSIHEQYF.

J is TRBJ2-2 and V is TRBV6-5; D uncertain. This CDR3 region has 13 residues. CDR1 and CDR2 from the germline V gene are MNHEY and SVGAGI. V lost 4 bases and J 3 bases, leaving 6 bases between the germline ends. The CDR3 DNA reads TGTGCCAGCAGTTGGCAGGACACCGGGGAGCTGTTTTTT. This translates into CASSWQDTGELFF.

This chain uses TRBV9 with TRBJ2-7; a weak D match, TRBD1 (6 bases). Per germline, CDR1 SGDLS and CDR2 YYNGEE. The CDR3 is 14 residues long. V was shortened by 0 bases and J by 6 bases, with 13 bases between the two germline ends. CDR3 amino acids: CASSVGGTSGEQYF. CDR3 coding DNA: TGTGCCAGCAGCGTAGGAGGGACATCGGGCGAGCAGTACTTC.

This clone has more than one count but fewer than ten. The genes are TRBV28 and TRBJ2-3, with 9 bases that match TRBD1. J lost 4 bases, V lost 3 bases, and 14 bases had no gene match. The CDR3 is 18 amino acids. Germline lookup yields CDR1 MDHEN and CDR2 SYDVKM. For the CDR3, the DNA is TGTGCCAGCAGTTTTCCCCAAGACAGGACAGGGGAGCCAGATACGCAGTATTTT. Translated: CASSFPQDRTGEPDTQYF.

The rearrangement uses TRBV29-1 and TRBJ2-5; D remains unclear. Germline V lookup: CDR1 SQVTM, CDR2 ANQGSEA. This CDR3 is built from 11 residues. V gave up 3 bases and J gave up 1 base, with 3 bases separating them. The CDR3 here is CSVEVQETQYF. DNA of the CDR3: TGCAGCGTTGAGGTCCAAGAGACCCAGTACTTC. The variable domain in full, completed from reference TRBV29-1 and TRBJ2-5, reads SAVISQKPSRDICQRGTSLTIQCQVDSQVTMMFWYRQQPGQSLTLIATANQGSEATYESGFVIDKFPISRPNLTFSTLTVSNMSPEDSSIYLCSVEVQETQYFGPGTRLLVL.

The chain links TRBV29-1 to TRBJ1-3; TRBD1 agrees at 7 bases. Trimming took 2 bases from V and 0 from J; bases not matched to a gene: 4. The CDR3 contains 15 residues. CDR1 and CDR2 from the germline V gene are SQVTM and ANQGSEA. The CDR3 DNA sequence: TGCAGCGTTGAATATGACAGGGACTCTGGAAACACCATATATTTT. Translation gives CSVEYDRDSGNTIYF.

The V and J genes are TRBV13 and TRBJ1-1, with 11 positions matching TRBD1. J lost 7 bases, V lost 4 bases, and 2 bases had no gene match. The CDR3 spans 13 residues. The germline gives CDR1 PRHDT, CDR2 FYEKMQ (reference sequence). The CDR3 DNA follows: TGTGCCAGCAGCTCCGGGACAGGGGGTGAAGCTTTCTTT. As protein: CASSSGTGGEAFF.

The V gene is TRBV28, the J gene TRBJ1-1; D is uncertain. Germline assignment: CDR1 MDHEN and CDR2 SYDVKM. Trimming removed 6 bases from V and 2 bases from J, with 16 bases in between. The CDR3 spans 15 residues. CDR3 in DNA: TGTGCCAGCAGGGGCAGCGGGGTAGAAAACACTGAAGCTTTCTTT. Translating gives CASRGSGVENTEAFF.

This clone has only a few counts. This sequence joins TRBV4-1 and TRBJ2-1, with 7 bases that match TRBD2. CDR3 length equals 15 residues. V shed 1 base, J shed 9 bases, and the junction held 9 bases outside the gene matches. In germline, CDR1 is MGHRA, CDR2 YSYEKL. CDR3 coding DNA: TGCGCCAGCAGCCAAGTAAGCACTAGCGATCGTGAGCAGTTCTTC. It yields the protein CASSQVSTSDREQFF.

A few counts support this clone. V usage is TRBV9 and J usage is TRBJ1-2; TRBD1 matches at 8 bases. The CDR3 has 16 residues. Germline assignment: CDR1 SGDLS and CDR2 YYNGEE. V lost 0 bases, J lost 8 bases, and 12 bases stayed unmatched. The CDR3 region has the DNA TGTGCCAGCAGCGTAGCTCAGACAGGGGCCGTCCCCGGCTACACCTTC. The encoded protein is CASSVAQTGAVPGYTF. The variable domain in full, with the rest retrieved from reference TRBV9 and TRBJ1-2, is DSGVTQTPKHLITATGQRVTLRCSPRSGDLSVYWYQQSLDQGLQFLIQYYNGEERAKGNILERFSAQQFPDLHSELNLSSLELGDSALYFCASSVAQTGAVPGYTFGSGTRLTVV.

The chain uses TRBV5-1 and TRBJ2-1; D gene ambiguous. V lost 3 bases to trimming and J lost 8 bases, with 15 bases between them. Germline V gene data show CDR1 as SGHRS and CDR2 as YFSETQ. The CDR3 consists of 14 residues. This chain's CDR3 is CASSSYRPRDEQFF. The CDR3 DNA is TGCGCCAGCAGCTCCTATCGCCCCCGGGATGAGCAGTTCTTC.

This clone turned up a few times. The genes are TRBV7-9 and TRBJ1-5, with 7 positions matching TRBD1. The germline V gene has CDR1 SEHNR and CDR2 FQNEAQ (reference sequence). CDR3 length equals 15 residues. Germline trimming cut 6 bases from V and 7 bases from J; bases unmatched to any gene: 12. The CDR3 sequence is CASSPGTDTGQPQHF. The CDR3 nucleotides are TGTGCCAGCAGTCCTGGGACAGACACAGGACAGCCCCAGCATTTT.

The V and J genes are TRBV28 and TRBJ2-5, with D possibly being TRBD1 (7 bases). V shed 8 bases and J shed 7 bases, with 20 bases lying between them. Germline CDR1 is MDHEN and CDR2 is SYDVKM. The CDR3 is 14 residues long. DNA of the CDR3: TGTGCCAGCGGGCTGACAGGGAGGCTTGCGACCCAGTACTTC. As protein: CASGLTGRLATQYF.

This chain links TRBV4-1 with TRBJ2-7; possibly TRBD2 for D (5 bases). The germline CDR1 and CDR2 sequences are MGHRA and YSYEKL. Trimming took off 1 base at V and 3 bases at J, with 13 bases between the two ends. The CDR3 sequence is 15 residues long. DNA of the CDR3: TGCGCCAGCAGCCAAGTCGGGGATATAAACTACGAGCAGTACTTC. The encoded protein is CASSQVGDINYEQYF.

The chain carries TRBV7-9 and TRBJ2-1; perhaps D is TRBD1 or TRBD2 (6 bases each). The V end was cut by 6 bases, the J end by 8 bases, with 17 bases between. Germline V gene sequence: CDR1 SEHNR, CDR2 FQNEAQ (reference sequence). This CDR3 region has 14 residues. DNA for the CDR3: TGTGCCAGCAGTGGGGTCGGGGGCTCTGATGAGCAGTTCTTC. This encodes CASSGVGGSDEQFF.

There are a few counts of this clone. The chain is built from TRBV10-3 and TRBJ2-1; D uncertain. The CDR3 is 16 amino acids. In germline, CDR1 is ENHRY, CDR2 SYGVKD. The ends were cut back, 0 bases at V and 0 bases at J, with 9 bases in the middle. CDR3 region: CAISESIQSSYNEQFF. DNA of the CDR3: TGTGCCATCAGTGAGTCGATTCAAAGCTCCTACAATGAGCAGTTCTTC.

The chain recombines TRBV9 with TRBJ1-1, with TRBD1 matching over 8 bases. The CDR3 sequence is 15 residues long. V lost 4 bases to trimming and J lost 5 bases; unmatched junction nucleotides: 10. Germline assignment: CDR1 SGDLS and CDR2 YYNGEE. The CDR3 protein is CASSTDRQGRTEAFF. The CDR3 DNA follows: TGTGCCAGCAGCACCGACCGACAGGGGAGGACTGAAGCTTTCTTT.

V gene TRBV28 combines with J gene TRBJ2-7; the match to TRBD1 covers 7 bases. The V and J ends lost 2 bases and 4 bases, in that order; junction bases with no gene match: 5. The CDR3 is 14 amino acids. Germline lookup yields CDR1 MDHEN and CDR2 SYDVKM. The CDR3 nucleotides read TGTGCCAGCAGTTTACCCGACAGGGAGTACGAGCAGTACTTC. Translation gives CASSLPDREYEQYF.

Here the CDR3 reads CASSLPPGTGINNEQFF. The CDR3 DNA follows: TGTGCCAGCAGCCTACCCCCCGGGACAGGGATAAACAATGAGCAGTTCTTC. The chain has TRBV14 and TRBJ2-1; 9 nucleotides match TRBD1. Germline V gives CDR1 SGHDN, CDR2 FVKESK. Trimming cost V 4 bases and J 5 bases; bases outside gene matches: 12. The CDR3 extends over 17 amino acids. Full variable domain (rest looked up from reference TRBV14 and TRBJ2-1): EAGVTQFPSHSVIEKGQTVTLRCDPISGHDNLYWYRRVMGKEIKFLLHFVKESKQDESGMPNNRFLAERTGGTYSTLKVQPAELEDSGVYFCASSLPPGTGINNEQFFGPGTRLTVL.